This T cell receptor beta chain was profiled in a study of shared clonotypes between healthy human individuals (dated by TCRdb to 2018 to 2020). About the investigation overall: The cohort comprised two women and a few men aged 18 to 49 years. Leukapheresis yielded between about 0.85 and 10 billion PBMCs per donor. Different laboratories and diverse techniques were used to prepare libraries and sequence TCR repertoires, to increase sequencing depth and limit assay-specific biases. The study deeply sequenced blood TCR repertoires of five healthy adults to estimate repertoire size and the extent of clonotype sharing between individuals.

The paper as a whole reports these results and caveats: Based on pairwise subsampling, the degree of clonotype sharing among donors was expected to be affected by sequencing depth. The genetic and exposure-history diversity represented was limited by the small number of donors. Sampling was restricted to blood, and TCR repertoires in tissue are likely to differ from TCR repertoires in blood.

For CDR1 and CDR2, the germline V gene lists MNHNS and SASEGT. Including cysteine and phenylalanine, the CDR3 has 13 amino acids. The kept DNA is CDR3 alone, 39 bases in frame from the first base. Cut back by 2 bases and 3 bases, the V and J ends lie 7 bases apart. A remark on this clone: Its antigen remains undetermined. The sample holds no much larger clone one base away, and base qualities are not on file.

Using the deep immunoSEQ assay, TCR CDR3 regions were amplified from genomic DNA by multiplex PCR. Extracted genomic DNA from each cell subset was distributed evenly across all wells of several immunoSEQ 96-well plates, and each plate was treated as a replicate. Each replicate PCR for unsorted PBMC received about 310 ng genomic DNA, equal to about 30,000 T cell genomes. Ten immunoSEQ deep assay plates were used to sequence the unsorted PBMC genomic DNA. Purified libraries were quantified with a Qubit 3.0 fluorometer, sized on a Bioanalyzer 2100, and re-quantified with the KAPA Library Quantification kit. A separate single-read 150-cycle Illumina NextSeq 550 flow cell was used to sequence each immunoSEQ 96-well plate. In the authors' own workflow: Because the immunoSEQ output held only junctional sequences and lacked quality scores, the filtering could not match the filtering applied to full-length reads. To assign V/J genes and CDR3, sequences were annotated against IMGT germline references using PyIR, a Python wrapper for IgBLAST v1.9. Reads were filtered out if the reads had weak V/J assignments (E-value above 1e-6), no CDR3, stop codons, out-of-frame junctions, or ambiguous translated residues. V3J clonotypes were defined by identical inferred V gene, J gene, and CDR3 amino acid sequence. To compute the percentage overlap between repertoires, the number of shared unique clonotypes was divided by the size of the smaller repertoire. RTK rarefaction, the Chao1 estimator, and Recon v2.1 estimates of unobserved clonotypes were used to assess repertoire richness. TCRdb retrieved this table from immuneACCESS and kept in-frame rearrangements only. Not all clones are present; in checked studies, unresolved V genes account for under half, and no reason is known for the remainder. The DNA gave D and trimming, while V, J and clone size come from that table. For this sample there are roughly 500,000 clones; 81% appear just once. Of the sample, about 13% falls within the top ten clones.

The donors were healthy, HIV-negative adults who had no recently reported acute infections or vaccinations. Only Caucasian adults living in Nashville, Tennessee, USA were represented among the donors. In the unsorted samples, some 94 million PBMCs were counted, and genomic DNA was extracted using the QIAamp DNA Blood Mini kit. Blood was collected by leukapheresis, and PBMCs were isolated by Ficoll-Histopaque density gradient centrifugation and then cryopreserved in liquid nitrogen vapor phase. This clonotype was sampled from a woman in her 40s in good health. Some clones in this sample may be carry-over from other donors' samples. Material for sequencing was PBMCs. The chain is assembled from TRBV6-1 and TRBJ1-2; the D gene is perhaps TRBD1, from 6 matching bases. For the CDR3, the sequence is CASSERGDYGYTF. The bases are TGTGCCAGCAGTGAAAGGGGGGACTATGGCTACACCTTC.